Presented here are 30 T cell receptor beta chains from one specimen sequenced in a study of blood T cell repertoires in COVID-19. Sequencing used immunoSEQ multiplex PCR; TCRdb keeps in-frame clones, though not all of them. Of some 260,000 clones in the sample, more than 65% were seen once. Source material: peripheral blood. Receptor source: a woman in her late teens or twenties with acute or convalescent COVID-19.

This clone was detected only once. The V gene is TRBV7-6, the J gene TRBJ2-1; the D gene is possibly TRBD1 (5 bases). Germline CDR1 SGHVS, CDR2 FNYEAQ. The CDR3 spans 12 residues. Trimming took off 5 bases at V and 9 bases at J, with 11 bases between the two ends. This chain's CDR3 is CASSQQGIEQFF. CDR3 coding DNA: TGTGCCAGCAGCCAGCAGGGAATTGAGCAGTTCTTC.

The chain couples TRBV9 to TRBJ2-1; D might be TRBD2 (6 bases). V was pared by 7 bases and J by 0 bases, with 11 bases between. CDR3 length: 14 amino acids. CDR1 and CDR2 (germline): SGDLS, YYNGEE. CDR3 sequence: CASGRGSSYNEQFF. The DNA of the CDR3 is TGTGCCAGCGGGCGGGGAAGCTCCTACAATGAGCAGTTCTTC.

The V and J genes are TRBV4-2 and TRBJ1-1, with 7 nucleotides matching TRBD1. V lost 7 bases and J lost 4; bases outside the gene matches: 9. This CDR3 is 14 amino acids long. Per germline, CDR1 LGHNA and CDR2 YNFKEQ. Here the CDR3 reads CASTPPDRATEAFF. Written as DNA, the CDR3 is TGTGCCAGCACCCCACCTGACAGGGCCACTGAAGCTTTCTTT.

This clone turned up a few times. V gene TRBV7-2 combines with J gene TRBJ2-4; the match to TRBD2 covers 8 bases. The CDR3 has 15 amino acids. In germline, CDR1 is SGHTA, CDR2 FQGNSA. V shed 1 base, J shed 8 bases, and the junction held 7 bases outside the gene matches. CDR3 in DNA: TGTGCCAGCAGCTTAGTGGGCGGGAGGCAGGACATTCAGTACTTC. Its translation is CASSLVGGRQDIQYF.

CDR3 sequence reads: CASSPPLAGDNEQFF. In nucleotides, the CDR3 is TGTGCCAGCTCACCACCCCTAGCGGGAGATAATGAGCAGTTCTTC. This rearrangement joins TRBV18 to TRBJ2-1; TRBD2 matches 10 bases. The CDR3 is 15 amino acids. The ends lost 0 bases at V and 7 bases at J; junction bases unmatched: 3. The germline CDR1 and CDR2 sequences are KGHSH and LQKENI. The variable domain in full, with the rest retrieved from reference TRBV18 and TRBJ2-1, is NAGVMQNPRHLVRRRGQEARLRCSPMKGHSHVYWYRQLPEEGLKFMVYLQKENIIDESGMPKERFSAEFPKEGPSILRIQQVVRGDSAAYFCASSPPLAGDNEQFFGPGTRLTVL.

The CDR3 DNA follows: TGTGCCTGGAGCTACACCCTGACTAGCGGGAAGGTCTACGAGCAGTACTTC. Translated, it gives CAWSYTLTSGKVYEQYF. The genes are TRBV30 and TRBJ2-7, with 11 bases lining up with TRBD2. This CDR3 comprises 17 residues. V dropped 3 bases and J dropped 3; count of bases not matched to a gene: 13. The germline gives CDR1 GTSNPN, CDR2 SVGIG (reference sequence).

The rearrangement links TRBV24-1 to TRBJ1-5, with a weak D call TRBD1 (5 bases). Germline CDR1 reads KGHDR; CDR2 reads SFDVKD. The CDR3 loop spans 14 amino acids. Trimming removed 1 base at V and 2 bases at J, with 5 bases between. The CDR3 region has the DNA TGTGCCACCAGTGATTTACAGGGCAATCAGCCCCAGCATTTT. Amino acid sequence: CATSDLQGNQPQHF.

The chain is built from TRBV30 and TRBJ2-7; maybe TRBD2 (5 bases). Trimming shortened V by 1 base and J by 2 bases, and 18 bases separated the two germline ends. Germline CDR1 is GTSNPN and CDR2 is SVGIG (reference sequence). The CDR3 runs 16 residues. This CDR3 reads CAWSGPVFRGTYEQYF. The DNA of the CDR3 is TGTGCCTGGAGTGGGCCTGTTTTTCGGGGAACCTACGAGCAGTACTTC.

The rearrangement uses TRBV30 and TRBJ1-6; 7 nucleotides line up with TRBD1. The CDR3 has 15 residues. V lost 4 bases to trimming and J lost 4 bases; unmatched junction nucleotides: 7. The V gene's germline CDR1 is GTSNPN and CDR2 SVGIG (reference sequence). The CDR3 loop is CAWKDRVGYNSPLHF. The DNA for the CDR3 is TGTGCCTGGAAAGACAGGGTCGGATATAATTCACCCCTCCACTTT.

This sequence joins TRBV6-5 and TRBJ1-2; 8 nucleotides match TRBD1. The junction had 3 bases not matched to a gene; V was cut back by 6 bases and J by 6 bases. This CDR3 has 12 residues. Germline CDR1 is MNHEY and CDR2 is SVGAGI. CDR3 amino acids: CASSRTGHGYTF. CDR3 DNA: TGTGCCAGCAGCAGGACAGGGCATGGCTACACCTTC.

The V call is TRBV7-9, the J call TRBJ2-5; D not resolved. Germline V gives CDR1 SEHNR, CDR2 FQNEAQ (reference sequence). Trimming stripped 5 bases from V and 4 bases from J, with 8 bases between. There are 12 residues in the CDR3. The CDR3 DNA reads TGTGCCAGCAGCCAGTTTCGAGAGACCCAGTACTTC. This encodes CASSQFRETQYF.

Here the CDR3 reads CASRRTGVLGTEAFF. In DNA, the CDR3 is TGTGCCAGTAGGCGGACAGGGGTTCTGGGAACTGAAGCTTTCTTT. The rearrangement uses TRBV19 and TRBJ1-1, with TRBD1 matching 9 bases. V dropped 6 bases and J dropped 5; count of bases not matched to a gene: 10. The CDR3 spans 15 residues. Germline loops: CDR1 LNHDA, CDR2 SQIVND (reference sequence).

The CDR3 sequence is CASSQDLRQGLWDEQFF. The DNA for the CDR3 is TGCGCCAGCAGCCAAGACCTCCGACAGGGGCTATGGGATGAGCAGTTCTTC. The gene calls are TRBV4-3 and TRBJ2-1; 8 positions agree with TRBD1. Germline CDR1 reads LGHNA; CDR2 reads YSLEER. This CDR3 contains 17 residues. V shed 0 bases, J shed 8 bases, and the junction held 12 bases outside the gene matches.

This chain joins TRBV4-3 and TRBJ2-1; D uncertain. Trimming left V 4 bases short and J 3 bases short, with 7 bases between. The CDR3 covers 13 residues. Per the germline V gene, CDR1 is LGHNA and CDR2 is YSLEER. The CDR3, as DNA: TGCGCCAGCAGCCCCGGTGGCTACAATGAGCAGTTCTTC. It codes for CASSPGGYNEQFF.

The chain couples TRBV6-6 to TRBJ1-2, with D hard to call. Trimming cost V 0 bases and J 6 bases, with 8 bases left between them. CDR1 is MNHNY, CDR2 SVGAGI, per germline (reference sequence). There are 13 residues in the CDR3. The CDR3 spells CASSYSRFDGYTF. CDR3 coding DNA: TGTGCCAGCAGTTACTCGAGATTCGATGGCTACACCTTC.

J is TRBJ1-3 and V is TRBV3-1 (or the pseudogene TRBV3-2), with 11 bases aligning to TRBD1. J was trimmed by 1 base and V by 0 bases; bases with no gene match: 2. Germline assignment: CDR1 LGHDT and CDR2 YNNKEL (reference sequence). The CDR3 has 17 residues. This chain's CDR3 is CASSQEGTGGSGNTIYF. CDR3 DNA: TGTGCCAGCAGCCAAGAAGGGACAGGGGGATCTGGAAACACCATATATTTT.

The CDR3 spells CASSPGTGGSLYGYTF. Here the CDR3 DNA reads TGTGCCAGCAGTCCCGGGACAGGGGGCTCTCTCTATGGCTACACCTTC. This sequence joins TRBV27 and TRBJ1-2, with 12 bases lining up with TRBD1. This CDR3 is built from 16 residues. Germline V lookup: CDR1 MNHEY, CDR2 SMNVEV (reference sequence). V lost 5 bases and J lost 4; bases outside the gene matches: 8.

The CDR3 protein is CASSLPPGGIQPQHF. DNA for the CDR3: TGTGCCAGCAGTTTACCCCCAGGGGGAATTCAGCCCCAGCATTTT. J is TRBJ1-5 and V is TRBV28; 7 bases map to TRBD1. CDR1 is MDHEN and CDR2 is SYDVKM in the germline V gene. J lost 6 bases, V lost 2 bases, and 7 bases had no gene match. CDR3 length equals 15 residues.

This sequence joins TRBV28 and TRBJ1-1; weak D call: TRBD1 (5 bases). The length of the CDR3 is 14 residues. V shed 3 bases and J shed 5 bases, with 13 bases lying between them. The V gene's germline CDR1 is MDHEN and CDR2 SYDVKM. CDR3 DNA sequence: TGTGCCAGCAGTTTGATAGGGGCCAGGACTGAAGCTTTCTTT. It translates to CASSLIGARTEAFF.

The chain is built from TRBV11-1 and TRBJ2-1; the D is unclear. With 1 base removed from V and 7 bases from J, the gap between germline ends came to 8 bases. This CDR3 contains 13 residues. Per the germline V gene, CDR1 is SGHAT and CDR2 is FQDESV (reference sequence). CDR3 nucleotide sequence: TGTGCCAGCAGCTTAGATCGTAGTAATGAGCAGTTCTTC. Amino acid sequence: CASSLDRSNEQFF. The complete variable domain, with remaining parts taken from reference TRBV11-1 and TRBJ2-1, reads EAEVAQSPRYKITEKSQAVAFWCDPISGHATLYWYRQILGQGPELLVQFQDESVVDDSQLPKDRFSAERLKGVDSTLKIQPAELGDSAMYLCASSLDRSNEQFFGPGTRLTVL.

J is TRBJ1-5 and V is TRBV27; D might be TRBD1 (6 bases). The CDR3 runs to 14 residues. Germline V gene sequence: CDR1 MNHEY, CDR2 SMNVEV (reference sequence). V was cut by 3 bases and J by 1 base, with 7 bases left in between. CDR3 DNA: TGTGCCAGCAGTTTGAGGGGGAGCAATCAGCCCCAGCATTTT. Its protein is CASSLRGSNQPQHF.

The V and J genes are TRBV14 and TRBJ1-2; 9 nucleotides line up with TRBD1. J gave up 2 bases and V 3 bases, and 7 bases lay outside the gene matches. Germline V gene data show CDR1 as SGHDN and CDR2 as FVKESK. The CDR3 is 16 residues long. CDR3 in DNA: TGTGCCAGCAGCCAGGGACAGGGCTTCCCCAACTATGGCTACACCTTC. It is translated as CASSQGQGFPNYGYTF.

The gene calls are TRBV12-3 or TRBV12-4 and TRBJ2-7, with D perhaps matching TRBD2 (5 bases). The CDR3 sequence is 13 residues long. Trimming cost V 7 bases and J 5 bases, with 15 bases left between them. The CDR3 nucleotides are TGTGCCAGCAAGGGAACTAGTGAGGACGAGCAGTACTTC. Translated, it gives CASKGTSEDEQYF.

V is TRBV23-1 and J is TRBJ1-3; 9 nucleotides agree with TRBD1. TRBV23-1 is placed among ORFs of uncertain function. The CDR3 length is 15 residues. After removal of 7 bases from V and 4 bases from J, the junction contained 8 bases not matched to a gene. The CDR3 sequence: CASTQTGTGGNTIYF. The CDR3 DNA follows: TGCGCCAGCACTCAGACCGGGACAGGGGGAAACACCATATATTTT.

The chain couples TRBV14 to TRBJ2-4; D perhaps matches TRBD1 (6 bases). V lost 4 bases and J 1 base, leaving 14 bases between the germline ends. Germline V lookup: CDR1 SGHDN, CDR2 FVKESK. The CDR3 is made up of 16 amino acids. This CDR3 reads CASSPLNQGAKNIQYF. Here the CDR3 DNA reads TGTGCCAGCAGCCCATTAAACCAGGGGGCCAAAAACATTCAGTACTTC.

J is TRBJ1-3 and V is TRBV27, with 9 nucleotides matching TRBD1. Per the germline V gene, CDR1 is MNHEY and CDR2 is SMNVEV (reference sequence). V was clipped by 1 base and J by 0 bases; unmatched bases: 4. The CDR3 extends over 17 amino acids. In nucleotides, the CDR3 is TGTGCCAGCAGTTTATATGGGACAGGGAGCTCTGGAAACACCATATATTTT. This gives the protein CASSLYGTGSSGNTIYF.

The chain links TRBV5-1 to TRBJ1-1, with TRBD1 as a possible D gene (6 bases). Germline-derived CDR1 and CDR2 are SGHRS and YFSETQ. This CDR3 has 15 amino acids. The V end lost 4 bases, the J end lost 1 base, and 14 bases lay between the germline ends. CDR3 sequence: CASSQQGWGNTEAFF. CDR3 coding DNA: TGCGCCAGCAGCCAACAGGGTTGGGGGAACACTGAAGCTTTCTTT.

The chain joins TRBV2 to TRBJ2-7; D is perhaps TRBD1 (5 bases). V was shortened by 3 bases and J by 0 bases, with 15 bases between the two germline ends. The CDR3 length is 16 residues. CDR1 and CDR2 from the germline V gene are SNHLY and FYNNEI. The CDR3 nucleotides read TGTGCCAGCAGTGACCCAACAGGTCTTCACTCCTACGAGCAGTACTTC. As protein: CASSDPTGLHSYEQYF. Full variable domain (outside the CDR3, taken from reference TRBV2 and TRBJ2-7): EPEVTQTPSHQVTQMGQEVILRCVPISNHLYFYWYRQILGQKVEFLVSFYNNEISEKSEIFDDQFSVERPDGSNFTLKIRSTKLEDSAMYFCASSDPTGLHSYEQYFGPGTRLTVT.

The chain carries TRBV7-9 and TRBJ2-3; D ambiguous. Per the germline V gene, CDR1 is SEHNR and CDR2 is FQNEAQ (reference sequence). The CDR3 has 13 residues. The V gene lost 1 base and the J gene lost 3 bases, with 5 bases spanning the gap. The CDR3 is CASSLEITDTQYF. For the CDR3, the DNA is TGTGCCAGCAGCTTAGAAATAACAGATACGCAGTATTTT.

The chain links TRBV7-9 to TRBJ2-5, with no clear D. The V gene lost 1 base and the J gene lost 7 bases, with 7 bases spanning the gap. CDR3 length: 12 residues. Germline loops: CDR1 SEHNR, CDR2 FQNEAQ (reference sequence). The CDR3 sequence: CASSLDLGTQYF. The DNA of the CDR3 is TGTGCCAGCAGCTTAGACCTAGGGACCCAGTACTTC. The full variable domain, its missing parts supplied by reference TRBV7-9 and TRBJ2-5, is DTGVSQNPRHKITKRGQNVTFRCDPISEHNRLYWYRQTLGQGPEFLTYFQNEAQLEKSRLLSDRFSAERPKGSFSTLEIQRTEQGDSAMYLCASSLDLGTQYFGPGTRLLVL.